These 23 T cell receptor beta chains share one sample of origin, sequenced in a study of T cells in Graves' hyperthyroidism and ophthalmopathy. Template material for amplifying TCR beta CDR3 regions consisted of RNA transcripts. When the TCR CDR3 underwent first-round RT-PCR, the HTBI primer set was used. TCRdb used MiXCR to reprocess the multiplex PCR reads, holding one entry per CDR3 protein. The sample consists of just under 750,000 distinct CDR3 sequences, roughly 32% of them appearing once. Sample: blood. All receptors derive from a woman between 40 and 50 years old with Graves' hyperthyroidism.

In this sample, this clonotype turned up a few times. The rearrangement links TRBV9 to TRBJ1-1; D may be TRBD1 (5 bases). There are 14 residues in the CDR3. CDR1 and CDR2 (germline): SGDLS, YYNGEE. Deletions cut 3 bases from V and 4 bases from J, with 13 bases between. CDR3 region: CASSEGLKFTEAFF. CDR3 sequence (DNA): TGTGCCAGCAGCGAGGGGCTCAAGTTCACTGAAGCTTTCTTT.

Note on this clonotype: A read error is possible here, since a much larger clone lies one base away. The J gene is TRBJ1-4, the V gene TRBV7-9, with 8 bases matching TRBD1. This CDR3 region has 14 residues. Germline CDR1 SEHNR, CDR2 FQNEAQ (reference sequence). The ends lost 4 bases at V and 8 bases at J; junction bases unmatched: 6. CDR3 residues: CASSSGRGPEKLFF. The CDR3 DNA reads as TGTGCCAGCAGCTCAGGCAGGGGGCCGGAAAAACTGTTTTTT.

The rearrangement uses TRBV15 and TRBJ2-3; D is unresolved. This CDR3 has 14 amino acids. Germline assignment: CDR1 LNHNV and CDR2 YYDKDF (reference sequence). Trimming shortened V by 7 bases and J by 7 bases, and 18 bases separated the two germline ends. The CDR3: CATTTGPTANTQYF. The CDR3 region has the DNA TGTGCCACCACGACTGGACCGACCGCGAATACGCAGTATTTT.

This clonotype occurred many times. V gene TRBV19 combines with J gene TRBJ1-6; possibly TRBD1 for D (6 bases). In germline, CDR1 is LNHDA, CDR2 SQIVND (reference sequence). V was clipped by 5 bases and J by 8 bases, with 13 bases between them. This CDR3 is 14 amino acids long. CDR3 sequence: CASSPQGTDSPLHF. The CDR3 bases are TGTGCCAGTAGTCCACAGGGTACGGATTCACCCCTCCACTTT.

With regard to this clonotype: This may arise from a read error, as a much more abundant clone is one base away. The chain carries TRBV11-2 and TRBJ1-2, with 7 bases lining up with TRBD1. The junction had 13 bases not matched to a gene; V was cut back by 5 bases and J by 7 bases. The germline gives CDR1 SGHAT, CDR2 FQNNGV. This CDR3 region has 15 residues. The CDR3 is CASSQTQGGDFGYTF. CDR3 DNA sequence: TGTGCCAGCAGCCAAACTCAGGGGGGGGACTTTGGCTACACCTTC.

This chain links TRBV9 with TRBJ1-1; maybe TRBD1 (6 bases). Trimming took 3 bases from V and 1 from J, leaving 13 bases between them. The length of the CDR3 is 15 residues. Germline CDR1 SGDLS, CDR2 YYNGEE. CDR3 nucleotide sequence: TGTGCCAGCAGCGCGAGGGGGGAGGCGAACACTGAAGCTTTCTTT. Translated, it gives CASSARGEANTEAFF.

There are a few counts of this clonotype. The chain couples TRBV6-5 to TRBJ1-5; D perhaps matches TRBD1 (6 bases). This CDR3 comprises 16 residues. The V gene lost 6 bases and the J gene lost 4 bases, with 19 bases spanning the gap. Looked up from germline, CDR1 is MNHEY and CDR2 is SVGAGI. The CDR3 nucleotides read TGTGCCAGCAGACAATCGTTCACAGGGTTAAATCAGCCCCAGCATTTT. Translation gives CASRQSFTGLNQPQHF.

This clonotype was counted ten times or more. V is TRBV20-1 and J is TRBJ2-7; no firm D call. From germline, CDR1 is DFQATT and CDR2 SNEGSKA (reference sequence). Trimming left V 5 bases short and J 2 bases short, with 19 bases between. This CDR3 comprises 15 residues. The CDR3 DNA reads TGCAGTGCTGGTCCGATGATGTCTTCCACCTACGAGCAGTACTTC. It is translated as CSAGPMMSSTYEQYF.

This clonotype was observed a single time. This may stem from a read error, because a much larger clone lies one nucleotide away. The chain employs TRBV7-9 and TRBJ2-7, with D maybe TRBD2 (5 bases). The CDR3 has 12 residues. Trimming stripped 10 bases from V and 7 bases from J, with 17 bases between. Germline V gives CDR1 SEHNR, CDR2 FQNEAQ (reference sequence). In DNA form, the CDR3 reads TGTGCCACCCCCTATCCGGGAATGGAGCAGTACTTC. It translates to CATPYPGMEQYF.

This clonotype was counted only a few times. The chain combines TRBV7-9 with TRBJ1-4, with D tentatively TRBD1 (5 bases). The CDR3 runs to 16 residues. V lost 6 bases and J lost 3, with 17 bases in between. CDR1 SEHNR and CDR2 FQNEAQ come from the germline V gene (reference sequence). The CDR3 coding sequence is TGTGCCAGCAGTTCTAGGGGTACAGTGGCTAATGAAAAACTGTTTTTT. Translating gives CASSSRGTVANEKLFF.

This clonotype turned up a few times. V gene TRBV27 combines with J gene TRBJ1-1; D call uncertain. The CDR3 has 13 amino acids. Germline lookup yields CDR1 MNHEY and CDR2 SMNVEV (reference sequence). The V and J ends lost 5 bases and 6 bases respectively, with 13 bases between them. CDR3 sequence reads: CASSPIATSEAFF. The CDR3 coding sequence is TGTGCCAGCAGTCCGATCGCCACCTCTGAAGCTTTCTTT.

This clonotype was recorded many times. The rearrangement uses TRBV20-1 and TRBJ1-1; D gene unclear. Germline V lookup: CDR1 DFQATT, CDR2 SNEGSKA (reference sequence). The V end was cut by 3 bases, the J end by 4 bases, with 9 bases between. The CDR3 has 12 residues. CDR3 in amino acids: CSASKEGTEAFF. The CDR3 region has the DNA TGCAGTGCTAGCAAGGAGGGCACTGAAGCTTTCTTT.

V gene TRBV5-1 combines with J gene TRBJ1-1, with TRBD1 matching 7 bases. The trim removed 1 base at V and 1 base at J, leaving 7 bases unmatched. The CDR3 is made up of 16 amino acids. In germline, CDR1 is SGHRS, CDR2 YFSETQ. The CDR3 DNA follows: TGCGCCAGCAGCTTGCCCCGGACAGGCGGGAACACTGAAGCTTTCTTT. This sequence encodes CASSLPRTGGNTEAFF.

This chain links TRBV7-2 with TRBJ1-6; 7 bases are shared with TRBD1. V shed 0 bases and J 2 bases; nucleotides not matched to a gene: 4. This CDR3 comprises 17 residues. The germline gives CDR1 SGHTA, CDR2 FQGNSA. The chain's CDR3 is CASSLAQGPPYNSPLHF. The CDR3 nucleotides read TGTGCCAGCAGCTTAGCACAGGGGCCTCCCTATAATTCACCCCTCCACTTT.

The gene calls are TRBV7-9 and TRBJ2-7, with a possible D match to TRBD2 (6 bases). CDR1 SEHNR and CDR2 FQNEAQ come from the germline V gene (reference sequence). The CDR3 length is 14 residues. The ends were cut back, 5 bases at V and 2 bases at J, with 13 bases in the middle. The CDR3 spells CASSPDTGAYEQYF. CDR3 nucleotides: TGTGCCAGCAGCCCAGACACGGGAGCCTACGAGCAGTACTTC.

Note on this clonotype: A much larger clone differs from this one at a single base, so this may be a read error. The CDR3 sequence: CASSSSGQGEALF. CDR3 sequence (DNA): TGTGCCAGCAGCTCTTCGGGACAGGGTGAAGCTCTCTTT. V is TRBV7-2 and J is TRBJ1-1; 9 positions match TRBD1. The V gene's germline CDR1 is SGHTA and CDR2 FQGNSA. The CDR3 sequence is 13 residues long.

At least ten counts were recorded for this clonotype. The CDR3 loop is CASIGVGTGTYEQYF. The CDR3 region has the DNA TGTGCCAGCATTGGGGTTGGGACAGGGACGTACGAGCAGTACTTC. The rearrangement joins TRBV2 to TRBJ2-7; 9 bases map to TRBD1. Germline CDR1 SNHLY, CDR2 FYNNEI. This CDR3 is built from 15 residues. With V trimmed by 7 bases and J by 4 bases, 11 bases remained unmatched.

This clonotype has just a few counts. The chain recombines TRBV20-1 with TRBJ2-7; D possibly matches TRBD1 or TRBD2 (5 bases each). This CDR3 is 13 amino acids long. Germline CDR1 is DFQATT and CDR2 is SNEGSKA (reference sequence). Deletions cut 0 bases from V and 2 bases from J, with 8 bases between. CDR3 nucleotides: TGCAGTGCTAGAGACCGGGACCCCTACGAGCAGTACTTC. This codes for CSARDRDPYEQYF.

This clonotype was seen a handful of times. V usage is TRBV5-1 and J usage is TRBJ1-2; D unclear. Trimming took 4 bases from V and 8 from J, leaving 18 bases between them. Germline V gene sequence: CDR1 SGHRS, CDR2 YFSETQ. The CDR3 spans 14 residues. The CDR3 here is CASSPEYPTGGYTF. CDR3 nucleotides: TGCGCCAGCAGCCCAGAATACCCCACGGGGGGCTACACCTTC.

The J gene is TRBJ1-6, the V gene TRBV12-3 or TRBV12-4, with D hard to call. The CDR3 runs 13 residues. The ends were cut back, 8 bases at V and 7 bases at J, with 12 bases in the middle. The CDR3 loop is CASRPAVNSPLHF. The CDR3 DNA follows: TGTGCCAGCCGCCCCGCCGTGAATTCACCCCTCCACTTT.

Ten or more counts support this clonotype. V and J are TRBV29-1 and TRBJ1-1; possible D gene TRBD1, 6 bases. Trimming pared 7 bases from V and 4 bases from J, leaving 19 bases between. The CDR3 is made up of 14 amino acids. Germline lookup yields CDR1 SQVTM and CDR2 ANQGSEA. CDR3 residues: CSGGSTRGSTEAFF. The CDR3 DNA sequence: TGCAGCGGGGGTTCAACAAGGGGGAGCACTGAAGCTTTCTTT.

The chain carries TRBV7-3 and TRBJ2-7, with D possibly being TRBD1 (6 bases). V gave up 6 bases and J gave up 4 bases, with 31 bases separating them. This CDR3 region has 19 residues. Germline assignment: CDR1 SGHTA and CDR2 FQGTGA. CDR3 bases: TGTGCCAGCAGTGCAGACGTCGACAGGCTTAAACGTTTCGGTTACGAGCAGTACTTC. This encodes CASSADVDRLKRFGYEQYF.

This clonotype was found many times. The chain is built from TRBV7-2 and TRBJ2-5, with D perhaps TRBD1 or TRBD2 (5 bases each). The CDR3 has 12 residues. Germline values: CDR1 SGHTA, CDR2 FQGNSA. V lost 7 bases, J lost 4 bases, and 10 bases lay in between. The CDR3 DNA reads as TGTGCCAGCAACCGAGGGGTAGAGACCCAGTACTTC. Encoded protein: CASNRGVETQYF.